This is a list of T cell receptor beta chains from one sample in a study of blood T cell repertoires in COVID-19. Sequencing was performed with immunoSEQ multiplex PCR; in TCRdb, only in-frame clones are kept and a portion is missing. The sample consists of 150,000 to 200,000 clones, 85% to 90% of them appearing once. Sequenced material: PBMCs or T cells enriched from blood (not recorded which). These receptors were obtained from a woman in her 50s who had recovered from COVID-19. Each CDR3 is given with its conserved first and last residue. The D gene is left open where the match is weak. The size of a clone is reported for some rows only, either as once, few or many, or as a class for expanded clones.

v_gene,j_gene,abundance,d_gene,CDR3aa,CDR3nt
TRBV27,TRBJ1-6,NA,NA,CASRKIDRHPKLLHF,TGTGCCAGCAGAAAAATTGACAGGCATCCCAAGCTGCTCCACTTT
TRBV12-3/TRBV12-4,TRBJ1-2,NA,NA,CASSLGGGGYTF,TGTGCCAGCAGTTTGGGCGGGGGTGGCTACACCTTC
TRBV30,TRBJ1-6,NA,TRBD1,CAWSKDRGNSPLHF,TGTGCCTGGAGTAAAGACAGGGGTAATTCACCCCTCCACTTT
TRBV7-3,TRBJ2-2,NA,NA,CASSLTSLGELFF,TGTGCCAGCAGCTTAACATCCCTCGGGGAGCTGTTTTTT
TRBV11-2,TRBJ2-5,NA,NA,CASSLGTSGETQYF,TGTGCCAGCAGCTTAGGGACTTCGGGGGAGACCCAGTACTTC
TRBV5-5,TRBJ1-2,NA,NA,CASSPGGVNYGYTF,TGTGCCAGCAGCCCCGGGGGGGTAAACTATGGCTACACCTTC
TRBV4-1,TRBJ1-5,few,NA,CASSHERGFKPQHF,TGCGCCAGCAGCCATGAGCGGGGGTTCAAGCCCCAGCATTTT
TRBV18,TRBJ1-2,once,NA,CASSLNEGYGYTF,TGTGCCAGCTCACTCAATGAGGGCTATGGCTACACCTTC
TRBV7-3,TRBJ2-6,NA,TRBD1,CASRGPGQGASGANVLTF,TGTGCCAGCAGGGGACCGGGACAGGGGGCATCTGGGGCCAACGTCCTGACTTTC
TRBV24-1,TRBJ2-7,few,TRBD2,CATSDSGLAGGASSYEQYF,TGTGCCACCAGTGATTCCGGACTAGCGGGGGGGGCGAGCTCCTACGAGCAGTACTTC
TRBV7-9,TRBJ2-1,NA,TRBD2,CASSYLAAVDEQFF,TGTGCCAGCAGCTACCTAGCGGCGGTGGATGAGCAGTTCTTC
TRBV6-2/TRBV6-3,TRBJ1-1,NA,NA,CASSYVPITSEAFF,TGTGCCAGCAGTTACGTTCCCATCACTTCTGAAGCTTTCTTT
TRBV11-2,TRBJ2-3,NA,TRBD1,CASSFTRGSGQRTDTQYF,TGTGCCAGCAGCTTCACCAGGGGGTCGGGGCAACGCACAGATACGCAGTATTTT
TRBV6-5,TRBJ1-2,NA,NA,CASRGGTSYGYTF,TGTGCCAGTAGGGGCGGAACGAGCTATGGCTACACCTTC
TRBV4-2,TRBJ2-7,NA,TRBD2,CASSQGLSSSAGVSSYEQYF,TGTGCCAGCAGCCAAGGGCTTAGTAGTTCAGCGGGGGTGAGCTCCTACGAGCAGTACTTC
TRBV5-8,TRBJ1-4,once,NA,CASSFIGQTNEKLFF,TGTGCCAGCAGCTTTATCGGACAGACTAATGAAAAACTGTTTTTT
TRBV7-6,TRBJ2-3,NA,TRBD1,CASSLGTGGEDTQYF,TGTGCCAGCAGCTTAGGGACAGGGGGCGAAGATACGCAGTATTTT
TRBV5-1,TRBJ1-4,NA,NA,CASSLGQGGEKLFF,TGCGCCAGCAGCTTGGGACAAGGGGGTGAAAAACTGTTTTTT
TRBV3-1/TRBV3-2,TRBJ1-6,NA,NA,CASSPDRGISYNSPLHF,TGTGCCAGCAGCCCCGATAGGGGGATATCCTATAATTCACCCCTCCACTTT
TRBV7-2,TRBJ2-5,NA,TRBD1,CASSLAESPGQGLETQYF,TGTGCCAGCAGCTTAGCAGAATCGCCGGGACAGGGCTTGGAGACCCAGTACTTC
TRBV7-3,TRBJ2-1,NA,TRBD2,CASSLAGLAENEQFF,TGTGCCAGCAGCCTAGCGGGACTAGCGGAAAATGAGCAGTTCTTC
TRBV6-6,TRBJ1-4,NA,TRBD1,CASSLGTVNEKLFF,TGTGCCAGCAGCCTCGGGACAGTCAATGAAAAACTGTTTTTT
TRBV7-2,TRBJ2-7,NA,NA,CASSLAPLGSSYEQYF,TGTGCCAGCAGCTTAGCTCCGCTTGGGAGCTCCTACGAGCAGTACTTC
TRBV11-2,TRBJ2-1,once,TRBD2,CASSSPLAGAYNEQFF,TGTGCCAGCAGCTCACCACTAGCGGGGGCCTACAATGAGCAGTTCTTC
TRBV10-3,TRBJ2-3,NA,TRBD2,CAISAPGLPGGTQYF,TGTGCCATCAGCGCCCCGGGACTTCCGGGGGGAACGCAGTATTTT
TRBV5-5,TRBJ2-3,NA,TRBD2,CASSLPGGPRRTDTQYF,TGTGCCAGCAGCCTCCCGGGAGGACCAAGGCGCACAGATACGCAGTATTTT
TRBV11-3,TRBJ1-4,NA,TRBD1,CASSLGTGGFEKLFF,TGTGCCAGCAGCTTAGGGACAGGGGGCTTCGAAAAACTGTTTTTT
TRBV2,TRBJ2-7,NA,NA,CASTGQTPYEQYF,TGTGCCAGCACCGGACAGACACCCTACGAGCAGTACTTC
TRBV6-5,TRBJ2-3,NA,TRBD2,CASSYQGLAPDTQYF,TGTGCCAGCAGTTATCAGGGACTAGCGCCAGATACGCAGTATTTT
TRBV7-2,TRBJ1-1,NA,TRBD1,CASSLEGRGQTEAFF,TGTGCCAGCAGCTTAGAGGGCAGGGGGCAAACTGAAGCTTTCTTT
TRBV25-1,TRBJ2-6,NA,NA,CASSYRVSGANVLTF,TGTGCCAGCAGTTACAGGGTCTCTGGGGCCAACGTCCTGACTTTC
TRBV6-5,TRBJ1-2,NA,TRBD1,CASSYSRTGGGYTF,TGTGCCAGCAGTTACTCCCGGACAGGGGGAGGCTACACCTTC
TRBV7-3,TRBJ1-1,NA,NA,CASSLEGSNTEAFF,TGTGCCAGCAGCTTAGAGGGAAGTAACACTGAAGCTTTCTTT